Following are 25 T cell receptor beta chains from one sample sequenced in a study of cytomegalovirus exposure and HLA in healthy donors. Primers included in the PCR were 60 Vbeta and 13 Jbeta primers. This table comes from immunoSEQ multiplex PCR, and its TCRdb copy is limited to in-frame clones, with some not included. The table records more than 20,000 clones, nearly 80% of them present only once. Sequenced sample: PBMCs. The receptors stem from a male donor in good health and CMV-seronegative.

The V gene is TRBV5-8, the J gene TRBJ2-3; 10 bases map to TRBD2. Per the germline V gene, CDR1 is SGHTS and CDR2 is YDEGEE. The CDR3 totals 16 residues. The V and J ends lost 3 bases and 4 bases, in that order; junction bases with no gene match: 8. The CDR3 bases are TGTGCCAGCAGCTCGAGAGCGGGGGGGCTCTCAGATACGCAGTATTTT. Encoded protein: CASSSRAGGLSDTQYF.

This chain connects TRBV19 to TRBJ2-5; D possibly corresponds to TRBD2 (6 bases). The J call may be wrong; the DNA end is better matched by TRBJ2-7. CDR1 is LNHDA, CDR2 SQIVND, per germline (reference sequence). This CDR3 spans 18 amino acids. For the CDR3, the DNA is TGTGCCAGTAGTATTCCACAAAACGGGACTTCCAATCTCTACGAGCAGTACTTC. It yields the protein CASSIPQNGTSNLYEQYF.

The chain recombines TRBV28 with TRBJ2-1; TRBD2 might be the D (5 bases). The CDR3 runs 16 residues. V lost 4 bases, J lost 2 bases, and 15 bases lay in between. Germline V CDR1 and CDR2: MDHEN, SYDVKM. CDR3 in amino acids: CASSSPLVYPYNEQFF. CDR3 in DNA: TGTGCCAGCAGTTCTCCACTAGTTTACCCCTACAATGAGCAGTTCTTC.

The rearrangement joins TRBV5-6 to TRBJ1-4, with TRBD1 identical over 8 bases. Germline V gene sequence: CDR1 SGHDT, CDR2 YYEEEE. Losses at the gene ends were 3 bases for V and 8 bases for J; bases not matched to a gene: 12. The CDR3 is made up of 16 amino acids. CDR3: CASSSVPGQGGEKLFF. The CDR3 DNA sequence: TGTGCCAGCAGCTCTGTGCCCGGACAGGGTGGGGAAAAACTGTTTTTT.

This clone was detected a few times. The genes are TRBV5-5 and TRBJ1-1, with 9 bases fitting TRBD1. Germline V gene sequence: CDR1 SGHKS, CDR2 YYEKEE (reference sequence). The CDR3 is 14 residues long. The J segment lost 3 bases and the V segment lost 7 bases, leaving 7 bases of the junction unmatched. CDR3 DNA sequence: TGTGCCAGCGGTCGACAGGGGGGTTACACTGAAGCTTTCTTT. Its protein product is CASGRQGGYTEAFF.

The CDR3 DNA is TGTGCCAGCAGCTTAGATTGGGGCACTATTGGTGCAGATACGCAGTATTTT. Its protein is CASSLDWGTIGADTQYF. The chain is built from TRBV11-2 and TRBJ2-3; tentative D call: TRBD1 (5 bases). V gave up 0 bases and J gave up 4 bases, with 17 bases separating them. Germline CDR1 and CDR2: SGHAT and FQNNGV. The CDR3 covers 17 residues.

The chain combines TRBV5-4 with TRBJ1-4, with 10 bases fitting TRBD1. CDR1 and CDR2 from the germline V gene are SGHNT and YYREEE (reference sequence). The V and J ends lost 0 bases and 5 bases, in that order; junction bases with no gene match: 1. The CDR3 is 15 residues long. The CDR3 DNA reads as TGTGCCAGCAGCTTGGGGGGACAGGGGAATGAAAAACTGTTTTTT. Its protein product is CASSLGGQGNEKLFF. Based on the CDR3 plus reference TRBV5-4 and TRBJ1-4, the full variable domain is ETGVTQSPTHLIKTRGQQVTLRCSSQSGHNTVSWYQQALGQGPQFIFQYYREEENGRGNFPPRFSGLQFPNYSSELNVNALELDDSALYLCASSLGGQGNEKLFFGSGTQLSVL.

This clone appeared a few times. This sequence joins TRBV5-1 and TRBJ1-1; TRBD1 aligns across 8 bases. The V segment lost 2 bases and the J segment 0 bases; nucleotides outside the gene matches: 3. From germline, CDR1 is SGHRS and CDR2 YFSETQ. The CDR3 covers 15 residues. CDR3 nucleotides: TGCGCCAGCAGCTTCGGACAGGGTATGAACACTGAAGCTTTCTTT. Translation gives CASSFGQGMNTEAFF. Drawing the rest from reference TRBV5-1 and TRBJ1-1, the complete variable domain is KAGVTQTPRYLIKTRGQQVTLSCSPISGHRSVSWYQQTPGQGLQFLFEYFSETQRNKGNFPGRFSGRQFSNSRSEMNVSTLELGDSALYLCASSFGQGMNTEAFFGQGTRLTVV.

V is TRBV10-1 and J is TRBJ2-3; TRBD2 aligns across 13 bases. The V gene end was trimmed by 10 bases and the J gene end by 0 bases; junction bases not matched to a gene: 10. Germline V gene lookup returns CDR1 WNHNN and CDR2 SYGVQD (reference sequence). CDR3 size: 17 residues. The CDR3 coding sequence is TGCGCCACTCGACTAGCGGGAGGAAAGCCTAGCACAGATACGCAGTATTTT. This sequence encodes CATRLAGGKPSTDTQYF.

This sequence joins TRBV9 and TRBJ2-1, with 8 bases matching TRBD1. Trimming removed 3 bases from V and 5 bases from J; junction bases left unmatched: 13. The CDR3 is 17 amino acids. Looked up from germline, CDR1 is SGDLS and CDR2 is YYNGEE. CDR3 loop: CASSEEGPGTGDNEQFF. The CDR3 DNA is TGTGCCAGCAGCGAGGAGGGCCCCGGGACAGGTGACAATGAGCAGTTCTTC.

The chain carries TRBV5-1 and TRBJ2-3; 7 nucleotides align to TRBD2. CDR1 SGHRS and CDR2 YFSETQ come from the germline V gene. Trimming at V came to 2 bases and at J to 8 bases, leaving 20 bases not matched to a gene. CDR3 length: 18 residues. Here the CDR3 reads CASSFAALRGSSGGTQYF. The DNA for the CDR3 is TGCGCCAGCAGCTTCGCTGCTTTGCGGGGGTCGTCCGGTGGTACGCAGTATTTT.

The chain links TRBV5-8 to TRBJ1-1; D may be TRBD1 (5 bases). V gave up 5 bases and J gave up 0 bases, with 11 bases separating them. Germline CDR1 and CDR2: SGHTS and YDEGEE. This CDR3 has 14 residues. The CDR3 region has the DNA TGTGCCAGCAGTCCACTCAGGGTGAACACTGAAGCTTTCTTT. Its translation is CASSPLRVNTEAFF.

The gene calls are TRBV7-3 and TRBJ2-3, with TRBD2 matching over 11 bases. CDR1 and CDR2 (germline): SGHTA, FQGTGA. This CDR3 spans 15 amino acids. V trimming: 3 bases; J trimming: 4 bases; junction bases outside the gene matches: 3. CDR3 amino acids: CASSFSGRAADTQYF. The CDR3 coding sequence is TGTGCCAGCAGCTTTAGCGGGAGGGCCGCAGATACGCAGTATTTT.

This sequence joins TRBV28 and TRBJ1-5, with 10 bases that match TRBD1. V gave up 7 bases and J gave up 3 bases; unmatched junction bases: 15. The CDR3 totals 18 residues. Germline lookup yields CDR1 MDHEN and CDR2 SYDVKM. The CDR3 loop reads CASTSPGQGFMNNQPQHF. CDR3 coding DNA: TGTGCCAGCACCTCACCGGGACAGGGGTTTATGAACAATCAGCCCCAGCATTTT.

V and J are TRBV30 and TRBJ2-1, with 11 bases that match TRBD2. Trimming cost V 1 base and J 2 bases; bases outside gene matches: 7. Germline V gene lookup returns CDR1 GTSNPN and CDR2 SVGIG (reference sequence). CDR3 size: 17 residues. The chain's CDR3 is CAWSGLAGGMTYNEQFF. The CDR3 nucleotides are TGTGCCTGGAGTGGGCTAGCGGGGGGTATGACCTACAATGAGCAGTTCTTC.

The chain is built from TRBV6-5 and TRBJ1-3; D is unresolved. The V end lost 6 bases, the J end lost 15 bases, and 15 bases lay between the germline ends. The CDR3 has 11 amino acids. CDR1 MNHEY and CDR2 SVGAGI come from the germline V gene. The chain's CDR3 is CASRVGQFEYF. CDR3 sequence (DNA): TGTGCCAGCAGAGTGGGCCAGTTCGAATATTTT.

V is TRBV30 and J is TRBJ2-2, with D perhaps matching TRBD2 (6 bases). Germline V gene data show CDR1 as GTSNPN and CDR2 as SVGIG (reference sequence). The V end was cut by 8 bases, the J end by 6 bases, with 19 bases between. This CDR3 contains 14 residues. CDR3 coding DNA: TGTGCCGCACCGACTAGGACTTCCGCCGGGGAGCTGTTTTTT. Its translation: CAAPTRTSAGELFF.

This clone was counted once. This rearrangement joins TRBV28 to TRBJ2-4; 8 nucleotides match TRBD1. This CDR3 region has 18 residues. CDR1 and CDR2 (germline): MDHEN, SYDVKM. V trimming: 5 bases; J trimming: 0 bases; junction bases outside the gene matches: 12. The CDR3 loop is CASSPWTGSGLAKNIQYF. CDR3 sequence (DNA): TGTGCCAGCAGTCCCTGGACAGGGTCGGGGTTAGCCAAAAACATTCAGTACTTC.

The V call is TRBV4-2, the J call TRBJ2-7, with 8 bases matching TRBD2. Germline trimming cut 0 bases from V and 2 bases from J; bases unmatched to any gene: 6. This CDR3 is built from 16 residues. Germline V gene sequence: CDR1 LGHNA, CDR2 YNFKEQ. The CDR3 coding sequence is TGTGCCAGCAGCCAAGAGTCACTAGCGGACCCCTACGAGCAGTACTTC. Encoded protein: CASSQESLADPYEQYF.

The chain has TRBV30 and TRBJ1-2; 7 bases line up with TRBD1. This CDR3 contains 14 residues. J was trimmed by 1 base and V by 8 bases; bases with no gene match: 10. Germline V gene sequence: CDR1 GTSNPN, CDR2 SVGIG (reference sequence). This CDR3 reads CATIHQGVNYGYTF. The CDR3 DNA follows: TGTGCCACCATTCACCAGGGGGTTAACTATGGCTACACCTTC. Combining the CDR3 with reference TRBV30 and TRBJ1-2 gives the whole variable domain SQTIHQWPATLVQPVGSPLSLECTVEGTSNPNLYWYRQAAGRGLQLLFYSVGIGQISSEVPQNLSASRPQDRQFILSSKKLLLSDSGFYLCATIHQGVNYGYTFGSGTRLTVV.

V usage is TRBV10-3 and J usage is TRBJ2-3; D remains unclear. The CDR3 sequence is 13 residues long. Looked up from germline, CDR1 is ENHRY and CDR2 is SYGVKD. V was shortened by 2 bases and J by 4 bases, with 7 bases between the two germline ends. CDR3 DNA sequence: TGTGCCATCAGTGAGATAGAGGCAGATACGCAGTATTTT. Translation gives CAISEIEADTQYF.

This CDR3 is CASSLAASKSTDTQYF. The DNA for the CDR3 is TGTGCCAGCAGCTTAGCGGCTAGCAAGTCCACAGATACGCAGTATTTT. The rearrangement links TRBV7-6 to TRBJ2-3, with a weak D call TRBD2 (5 bases). V was clipped by 0 bases and J by 2 bases, with 12 bases between them. CDR3 length: 16 amino acids. Germline assignment: CDR1 SGHVS and CDR2 FNYEAQ. The whole variable domain, remainder taken from reference TRBV7-6 and TRBJ2-3, is GAGVSQSPRYKVTKRGQDVALRCDPISGHVSLYWYRQALGQGPEFLTYFNYEAQQDKSGLPNDRFSAERPEGSISTLTIQRTEQRDSAMYRCASSLAASKSTDTQYFGPGTRLTVL.

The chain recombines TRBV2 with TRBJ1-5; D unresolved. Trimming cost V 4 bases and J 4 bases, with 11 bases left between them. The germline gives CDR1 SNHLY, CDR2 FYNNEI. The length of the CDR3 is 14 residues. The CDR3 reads CASSAGVGNQPQHF. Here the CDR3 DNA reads TGTGCCAGCAGTGCGGGAGTCGGAAATCAGCCCCAGCATTTT.

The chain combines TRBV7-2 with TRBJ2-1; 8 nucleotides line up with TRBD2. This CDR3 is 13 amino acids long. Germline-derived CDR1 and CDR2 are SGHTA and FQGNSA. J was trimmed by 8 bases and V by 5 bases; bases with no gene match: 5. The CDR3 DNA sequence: TGTGCCAGCAGCCTCCTCGGGAGGGATGAGCAGTTCTTC. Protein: CASSLLGRDEQFF.

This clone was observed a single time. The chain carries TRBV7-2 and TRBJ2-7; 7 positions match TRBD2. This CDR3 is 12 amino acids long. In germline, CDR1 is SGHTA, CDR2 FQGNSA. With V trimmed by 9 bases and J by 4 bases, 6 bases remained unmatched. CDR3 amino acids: CASGGRGYEQYF. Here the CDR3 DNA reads TGTGCCAGTGGCGGGAGAGGGTACGAGCAGTACTTC.